Listed below are T cell receptor beta chains from one sample, sequenced in a study of T cells in localized non-small cell lung cancer. TCRdb's table, derived via immunoSEQ multiplex PCR, lists solely in-frame clones and lacks some. The data show under 35,000 clones, with over 75% seen just once and roughly 16% held by the top ten. Specimen: peripheral blood, collected before any cancer treatment. All receptors derive from a male donor at least 60 years old with stage III squamous cell lung carcinoma. Each CDR3 is given without its conserved first and last residue. Each record gives: V gene, CDR3 protein.

V gene: TRBV10-3; CDR3 protein: ATSGYQETQY
V gene: TRBV5-1; CDR3 protein: ASSSQSGADTQY
V gene: TRBV4-1; CDR3 protein: ASSQSLGTAGTEAF
V gene: TRBV14; CDR3 protein: ASSQNGTGLGPQH
V gene: TRBV4-3; CDR3 protein: ASSQDRGRGYT
V gene: TRBV6-1; CDR3 protein: ASSPMGASYNEQF
V gene: TRBV6-1; CDR3 protein: ASRDPREVDTIY
V gene: TRBV11-2; CDR3 protein: ASRSHGRVEQY
V gene: TRBV18; CDR3 protein: ASSPGTADVLH
V gene: TRBV28; CDR3 protein: ASSLPDEGEEKLF
V gene: TRBV27; CDR3 protein: ASSFGGRAEAF
V gene: TRBV6-5; CDR3 protein: AIRQGDTEAF
V gene: TRBV30; CDR3 protein: AWSTLGEGAQY
V gene: TRBV29-1; CDR3 protein: SVEMGQGFVTQY
V gene: TRBV7-9; CDR3 protein: ASSLGQSNTEAF
V gene: TRBV11-2; CDR3 protein: ASSPPGDLPLMGTDTQY